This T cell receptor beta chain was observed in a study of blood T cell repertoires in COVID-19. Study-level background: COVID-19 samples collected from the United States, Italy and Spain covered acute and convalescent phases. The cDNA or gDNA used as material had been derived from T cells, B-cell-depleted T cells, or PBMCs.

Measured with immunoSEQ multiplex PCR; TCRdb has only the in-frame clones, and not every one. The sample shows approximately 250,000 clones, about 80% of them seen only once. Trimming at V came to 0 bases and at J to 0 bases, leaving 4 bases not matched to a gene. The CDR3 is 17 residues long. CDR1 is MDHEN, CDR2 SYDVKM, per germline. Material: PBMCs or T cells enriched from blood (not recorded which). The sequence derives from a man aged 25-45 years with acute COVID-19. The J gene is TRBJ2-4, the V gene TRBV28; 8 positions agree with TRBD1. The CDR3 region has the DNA TGTGCCAGCAGTTTATGGGGGACAGGACTAGCCAAAAACATTCAGTACTTC. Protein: CASSLWGTGLAKNIQYF.